This T cell receptor beta chain was found in a study of T cell changes during pregnancy in multiple sclerosis. This clone came up a few times. The assay was immunoSEQ multiplex PCR, and TCRdb's table has in-frame clones only and misses some. This table holds approximately 92,000 clones, around 92% found once. Trimming shortened V by 8 bases and J by 0 bases, and 5 bases separated the two germline ends. Germline V CDR1 and CDR2: SNHLY, FYNNEI. The CDR3 totals 11 residues. V usage is TRBV2 and J usage is TRBJ2-7; D gene ambiguous. This specimen consisted of peripheral blood, obtained in the first trimester of pregnancy. This TCR was recovered from a female donor with multiple sclerosis, enrolled in a pregnancy study. CDR3 sequence: CASSNSYEQYF. The CDR3 nucleotides read TGTGCCAGCTCCAACTCCTACGAGCAGTACTTC.